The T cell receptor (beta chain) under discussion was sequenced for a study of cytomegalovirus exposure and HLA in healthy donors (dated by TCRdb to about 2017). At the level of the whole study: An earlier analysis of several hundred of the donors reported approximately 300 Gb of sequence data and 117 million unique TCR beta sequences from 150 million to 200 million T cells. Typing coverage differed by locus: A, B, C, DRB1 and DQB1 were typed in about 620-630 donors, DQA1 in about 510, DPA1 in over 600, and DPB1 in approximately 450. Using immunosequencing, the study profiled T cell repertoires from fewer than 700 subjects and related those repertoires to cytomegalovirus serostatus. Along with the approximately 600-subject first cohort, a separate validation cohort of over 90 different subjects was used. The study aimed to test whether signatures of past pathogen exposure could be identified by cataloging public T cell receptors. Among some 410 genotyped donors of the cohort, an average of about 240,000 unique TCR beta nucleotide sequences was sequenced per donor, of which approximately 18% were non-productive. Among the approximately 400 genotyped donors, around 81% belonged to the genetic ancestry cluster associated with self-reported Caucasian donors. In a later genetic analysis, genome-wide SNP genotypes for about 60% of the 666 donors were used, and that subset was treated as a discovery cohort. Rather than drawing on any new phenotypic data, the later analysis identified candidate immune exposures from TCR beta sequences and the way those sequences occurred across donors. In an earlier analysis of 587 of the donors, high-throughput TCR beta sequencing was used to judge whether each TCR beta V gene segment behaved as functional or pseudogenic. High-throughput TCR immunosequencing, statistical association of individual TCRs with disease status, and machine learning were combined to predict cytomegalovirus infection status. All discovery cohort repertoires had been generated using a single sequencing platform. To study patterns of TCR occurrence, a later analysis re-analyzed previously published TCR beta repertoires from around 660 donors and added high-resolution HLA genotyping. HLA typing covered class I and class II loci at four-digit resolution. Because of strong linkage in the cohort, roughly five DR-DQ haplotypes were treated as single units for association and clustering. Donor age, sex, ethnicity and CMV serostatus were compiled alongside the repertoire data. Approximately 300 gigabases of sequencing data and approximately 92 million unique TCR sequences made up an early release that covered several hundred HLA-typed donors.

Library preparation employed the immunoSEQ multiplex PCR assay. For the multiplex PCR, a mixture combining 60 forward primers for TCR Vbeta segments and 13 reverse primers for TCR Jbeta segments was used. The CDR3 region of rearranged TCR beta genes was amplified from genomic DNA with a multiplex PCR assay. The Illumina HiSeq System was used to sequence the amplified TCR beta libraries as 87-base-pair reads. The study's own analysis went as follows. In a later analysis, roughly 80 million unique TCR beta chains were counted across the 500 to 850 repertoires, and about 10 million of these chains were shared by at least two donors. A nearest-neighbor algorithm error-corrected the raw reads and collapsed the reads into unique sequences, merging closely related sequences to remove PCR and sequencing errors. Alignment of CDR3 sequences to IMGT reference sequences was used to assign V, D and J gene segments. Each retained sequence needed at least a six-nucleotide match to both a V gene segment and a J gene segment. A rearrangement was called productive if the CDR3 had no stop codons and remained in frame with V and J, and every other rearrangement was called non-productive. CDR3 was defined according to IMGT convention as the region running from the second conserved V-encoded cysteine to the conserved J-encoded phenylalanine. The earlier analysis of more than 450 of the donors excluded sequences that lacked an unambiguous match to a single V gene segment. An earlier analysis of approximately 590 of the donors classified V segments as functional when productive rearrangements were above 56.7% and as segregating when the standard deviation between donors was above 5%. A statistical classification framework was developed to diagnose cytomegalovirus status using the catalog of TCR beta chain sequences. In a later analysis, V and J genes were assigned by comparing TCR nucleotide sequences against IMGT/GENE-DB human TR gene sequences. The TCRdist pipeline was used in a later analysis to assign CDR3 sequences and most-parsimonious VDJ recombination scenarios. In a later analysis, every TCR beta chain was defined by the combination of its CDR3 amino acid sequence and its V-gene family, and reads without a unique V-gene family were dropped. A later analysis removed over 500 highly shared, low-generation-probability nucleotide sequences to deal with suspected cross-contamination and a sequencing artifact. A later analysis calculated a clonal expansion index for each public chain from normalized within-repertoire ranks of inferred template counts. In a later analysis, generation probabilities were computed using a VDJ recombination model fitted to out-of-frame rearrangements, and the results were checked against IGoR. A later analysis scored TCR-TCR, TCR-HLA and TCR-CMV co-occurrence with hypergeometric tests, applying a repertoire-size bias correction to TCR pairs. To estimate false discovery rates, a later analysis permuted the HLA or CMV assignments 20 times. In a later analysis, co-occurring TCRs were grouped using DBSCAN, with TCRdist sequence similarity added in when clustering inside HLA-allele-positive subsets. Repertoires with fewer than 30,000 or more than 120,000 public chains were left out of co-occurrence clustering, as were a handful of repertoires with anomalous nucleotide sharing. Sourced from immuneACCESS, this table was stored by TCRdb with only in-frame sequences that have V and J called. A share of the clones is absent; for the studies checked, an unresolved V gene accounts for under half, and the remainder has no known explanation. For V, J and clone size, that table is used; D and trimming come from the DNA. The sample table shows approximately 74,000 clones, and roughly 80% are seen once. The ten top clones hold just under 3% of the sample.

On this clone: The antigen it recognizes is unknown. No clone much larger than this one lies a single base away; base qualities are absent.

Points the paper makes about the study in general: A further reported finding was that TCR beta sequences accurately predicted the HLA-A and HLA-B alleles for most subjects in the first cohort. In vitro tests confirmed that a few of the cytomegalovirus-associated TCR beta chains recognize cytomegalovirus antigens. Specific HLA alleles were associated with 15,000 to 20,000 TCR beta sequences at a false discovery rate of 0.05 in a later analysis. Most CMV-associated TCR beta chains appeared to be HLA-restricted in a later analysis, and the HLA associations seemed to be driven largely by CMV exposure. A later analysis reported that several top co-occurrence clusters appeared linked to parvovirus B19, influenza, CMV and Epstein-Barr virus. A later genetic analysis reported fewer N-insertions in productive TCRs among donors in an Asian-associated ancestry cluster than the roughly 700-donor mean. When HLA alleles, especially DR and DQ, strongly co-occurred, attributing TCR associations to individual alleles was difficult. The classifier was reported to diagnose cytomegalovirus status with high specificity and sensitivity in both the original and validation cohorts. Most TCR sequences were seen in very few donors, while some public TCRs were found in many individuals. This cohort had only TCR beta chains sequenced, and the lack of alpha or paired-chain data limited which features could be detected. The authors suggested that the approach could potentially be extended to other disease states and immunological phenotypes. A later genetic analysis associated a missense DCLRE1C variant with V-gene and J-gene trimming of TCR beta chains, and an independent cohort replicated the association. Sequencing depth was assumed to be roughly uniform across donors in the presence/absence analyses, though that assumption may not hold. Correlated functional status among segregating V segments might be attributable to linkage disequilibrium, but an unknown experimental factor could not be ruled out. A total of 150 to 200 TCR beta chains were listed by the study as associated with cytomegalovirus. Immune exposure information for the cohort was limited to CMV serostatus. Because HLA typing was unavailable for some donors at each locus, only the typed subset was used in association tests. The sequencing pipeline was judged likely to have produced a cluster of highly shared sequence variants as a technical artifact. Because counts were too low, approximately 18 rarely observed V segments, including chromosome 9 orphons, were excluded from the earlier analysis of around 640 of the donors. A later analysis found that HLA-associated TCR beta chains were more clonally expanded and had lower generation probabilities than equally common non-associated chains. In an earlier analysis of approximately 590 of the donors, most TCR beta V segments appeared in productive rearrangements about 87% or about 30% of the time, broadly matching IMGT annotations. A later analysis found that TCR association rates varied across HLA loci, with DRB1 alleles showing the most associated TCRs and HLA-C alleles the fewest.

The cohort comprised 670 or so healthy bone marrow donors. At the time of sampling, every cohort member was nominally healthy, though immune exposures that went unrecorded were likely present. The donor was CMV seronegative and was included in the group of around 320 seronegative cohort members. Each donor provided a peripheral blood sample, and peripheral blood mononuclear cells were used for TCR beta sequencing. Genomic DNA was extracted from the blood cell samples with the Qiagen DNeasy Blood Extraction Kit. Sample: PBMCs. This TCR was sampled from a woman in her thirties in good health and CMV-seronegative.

The DNA reads TGTGCCAGCAGTTTTGGGGGAGGCAAAAACACTGAAGCTTTCTTT. Protein translation: CASSFGGGKNTEAFF. This chain is built from TRBV7-2 and TRBJ1-1; the best D guess is TRBD1, with 5 bases matching. The germline V gene encodes CDR1 SGHTA and CDR2 FQGNSA. V is pared back by 6 bases and J by 2 bases, with 16 bases lying between the germline termini. Spanning cysteine to phenylalanine, the CDR3 consists of 15 amino acids. Only the CDR3 DNA stays, 45 bases, in frame from base 1.